The entry below gives a single TCR beta chain sequence along with its context. Assay: immunoSEQ multiplex PCR; the TCRdb copy retains only in-frame clones and omits some. Of 150,000 to 200,000 clones listed, approximately 95% are singletons. The sample originates from a study of control samples from healthy donors and cancer patients. Trimming left V 0 bases short and J 9 bases short, with 16 bases between. There are 14 residues in the CDR3. Per germline, CDR1 SGHRS and CDR2 YFSETQ. This clonotype was sampled from a young man in good health. The V gene is TRBV5-1, the J gene TRBJ2-7; D possibly corresponds to TRBD1 (6 bases). Source material: blood. In nucleotides, the CDR3 is TGCGCCAGCAGCTTGGAATTAAGGGGGACGTGGCAGTACTTC. Its protein is CASSLELRGTWQYF.